The text below deals with one T cell receptor beta chain. V was shortened by 3 bases and J by 5 bases, with 20 bases between the two germline ends. Germline loops: CDR1 GTSNPN, CDR2 SVGIG (reference sequence). The CDR3 is 16 amino acids. Sequencing was performed with immunoSEQ multiplex PCR; in TCRdb, only in-frame clones are kept and a portion is missing. The sample gives tens of thousands of clones, roughly 80% of which show up once; around 4.2% is in the top ten. These data are taken from a study of OX40 agonist ivuxolimab in advanced cancers. Study in general: Prior anti-PD-1, anti-PD-L1 or anti-CTLA-4 therapy did not bar entry, and 30% to 40% had some.

The sequences come from CD4+ or CD8+ T cells sorted from blood, collected in a trial of the OX40 agonist ivuxolimab. This chain joins TRBV30 and TRBJ1-5, with D possibly being TRBD1 (6 bases). This TCR came from an adult with an advanced solid tumor such as melanoma, head and neck, liver or kidney cancer. The CDR3 DNA reads as TGTGCCTGGAGCCAAGGAACCTTCGGGGGGCATCAGCCCCAGCATTTT. Its translation: CAWSQGTFGGHQPQHF.